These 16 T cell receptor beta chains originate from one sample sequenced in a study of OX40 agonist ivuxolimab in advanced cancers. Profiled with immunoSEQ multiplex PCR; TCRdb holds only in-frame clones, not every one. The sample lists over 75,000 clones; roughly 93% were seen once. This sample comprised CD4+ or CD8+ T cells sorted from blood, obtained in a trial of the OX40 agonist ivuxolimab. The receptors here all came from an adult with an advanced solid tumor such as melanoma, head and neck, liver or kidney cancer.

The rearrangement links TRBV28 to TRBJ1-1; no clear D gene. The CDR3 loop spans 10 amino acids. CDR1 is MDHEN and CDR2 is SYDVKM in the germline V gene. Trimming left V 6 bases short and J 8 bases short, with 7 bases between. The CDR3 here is CASRTLEAFF. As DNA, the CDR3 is TGTGCCAGCAGGACGCTAGAAGCTTTCTTT.

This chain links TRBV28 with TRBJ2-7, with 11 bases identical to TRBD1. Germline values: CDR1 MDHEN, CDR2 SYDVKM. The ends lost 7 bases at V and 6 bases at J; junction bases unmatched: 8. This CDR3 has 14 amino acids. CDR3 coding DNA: TGTGCCAGCATATATGGGACAGGGGGGTCCGAGCAGTACTTC. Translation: CASIYGTGGSEQYF.

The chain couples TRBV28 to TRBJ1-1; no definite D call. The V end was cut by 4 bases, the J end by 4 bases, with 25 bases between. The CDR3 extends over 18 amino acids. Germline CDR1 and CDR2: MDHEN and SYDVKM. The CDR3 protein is CASSYYPSKGGWGTEAFF. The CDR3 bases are TGTGCCAGCAGTTACTACCCCTCTAAGGGAGGGTGGGGCACTGAAGCTTTCTTT.

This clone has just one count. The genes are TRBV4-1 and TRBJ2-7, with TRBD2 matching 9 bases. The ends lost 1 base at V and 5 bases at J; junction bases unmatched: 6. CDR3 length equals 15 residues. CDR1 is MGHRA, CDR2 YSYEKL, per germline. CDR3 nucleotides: TGCGCCAGCAGCCAAGTTAGCGGGAGAAGAAACGAGCAGTACTTC. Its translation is CASSQVSGRRNEQYF.

The CDR3 loop reads CASSFTSGSVADTQYF. The CDR3 nucleotides read TGTGCCAGCAGCTTTACTAGCGGGAGCGTCGCAGATACGCAGTATTTT. The rearrangement joins TRBV7-2 to TRBJ2-3, with 11 bases identical to TRBD2. The V gene end was trimmed by 3 bases and the J gene end by 4 bases; junction bases not matched to a gene: 6. Germline CDR1 and CDR2: SGHTA and FQGNSA. The length of the CDR3 is 16 residues.

The CDR3 loop reads CASSFDRGRETQYF. The CDR3 nucleotides read TGTGCCAGCAGCTTCGACAGGGGGCGAGAGACCCAGTACTTC. The chain uses TRBV5-7 and TRBJ2-5; 10 bases line up with TRBD1. TRBV5-7 is annotated as an ORF whose role is uncertain. With 2 bases clipped from V and 4 bases from J, the junction kept 2 bases outside the gene matches. The CDR3 is 14 amino acids.

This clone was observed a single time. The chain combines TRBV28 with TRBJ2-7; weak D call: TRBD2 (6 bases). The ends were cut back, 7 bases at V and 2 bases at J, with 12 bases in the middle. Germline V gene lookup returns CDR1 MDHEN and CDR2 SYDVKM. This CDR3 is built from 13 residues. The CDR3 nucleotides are TGTGCCAGCAAAAGCGGGCGGCCCTACGAGCAGTACTTC. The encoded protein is CASKSGRPYEQYF. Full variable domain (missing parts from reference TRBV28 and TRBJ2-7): DVKVTQSSRYLVKRTGEKVFLECVQDMDHENMFWYRQDPGLGLRLIYFSYDVKMKEKGDIPEGYSVSREKKERFSLILESASTNQTSMYLCASKSGRPYEQYFGPGTRLTVT.

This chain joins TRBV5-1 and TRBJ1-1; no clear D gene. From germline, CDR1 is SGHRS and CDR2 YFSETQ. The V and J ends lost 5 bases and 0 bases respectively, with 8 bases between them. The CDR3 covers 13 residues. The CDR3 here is CASRVSVNTEAFF. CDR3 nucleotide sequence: TGCGCCAGCAGGGTCTCTGTGAACACTGAAGCTTTCTTT.

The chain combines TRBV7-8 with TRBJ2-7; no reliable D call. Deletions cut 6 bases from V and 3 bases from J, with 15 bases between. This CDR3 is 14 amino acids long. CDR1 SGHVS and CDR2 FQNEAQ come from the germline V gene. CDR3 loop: CASRPQDGSYEQYF. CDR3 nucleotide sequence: TGTGCCAGCAGACCTCAGGACGGAAGCTACGAGCAGTACTTC.

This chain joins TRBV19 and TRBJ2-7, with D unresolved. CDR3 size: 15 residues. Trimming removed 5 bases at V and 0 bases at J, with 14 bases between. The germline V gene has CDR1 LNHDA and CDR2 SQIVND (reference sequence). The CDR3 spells CASSSRTASSYEQYF. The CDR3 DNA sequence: TGTGCCAGTAGTTCCCGCACGGCGAGCTCCTACGAGCAGTACTTC.

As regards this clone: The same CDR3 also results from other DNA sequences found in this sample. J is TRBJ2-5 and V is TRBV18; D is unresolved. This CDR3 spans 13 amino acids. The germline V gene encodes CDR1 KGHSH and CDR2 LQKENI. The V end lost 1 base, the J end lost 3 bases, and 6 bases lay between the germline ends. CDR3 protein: CASSPRTEETQYF. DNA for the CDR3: TGTGCCAGCTCACCACGAACGGAAGAGACCCAGTACTTC.

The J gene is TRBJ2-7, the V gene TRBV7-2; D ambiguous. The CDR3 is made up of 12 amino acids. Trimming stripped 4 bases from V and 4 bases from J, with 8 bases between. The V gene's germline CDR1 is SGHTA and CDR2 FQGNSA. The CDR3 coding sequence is TGTGCCAGCAGCTCGACTCTATACGAGCAGTACTTC. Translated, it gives CASSSTLYEQYF. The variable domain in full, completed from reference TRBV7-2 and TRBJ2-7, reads GAGVSQSPSNKVTEKGKDVELRCDPISGHTALYWYRQSLGQGLEFLIYFQGNSAPDKSGLPSDRFSAERTGGSVSTLTIQRTQQEDSAVYLCASSSTLYEQYFGPGTRLTVT.

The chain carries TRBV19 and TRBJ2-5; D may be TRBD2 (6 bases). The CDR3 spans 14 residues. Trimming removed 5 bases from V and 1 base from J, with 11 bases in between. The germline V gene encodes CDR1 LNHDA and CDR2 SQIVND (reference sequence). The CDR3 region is CASSPGLPQETQYF. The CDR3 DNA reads TGTGCCAGTAGTCCCGGACTACCCCAAGAGACCCAGTACTTC.

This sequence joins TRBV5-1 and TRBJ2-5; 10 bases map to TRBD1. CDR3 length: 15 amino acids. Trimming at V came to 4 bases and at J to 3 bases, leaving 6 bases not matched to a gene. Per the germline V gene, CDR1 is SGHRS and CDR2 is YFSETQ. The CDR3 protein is CASSAGTGVEETQYF. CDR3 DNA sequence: TGCGCCAGCAGCGCCGGGACAGGGGTAGAAGAGACCCAGTACTTC.

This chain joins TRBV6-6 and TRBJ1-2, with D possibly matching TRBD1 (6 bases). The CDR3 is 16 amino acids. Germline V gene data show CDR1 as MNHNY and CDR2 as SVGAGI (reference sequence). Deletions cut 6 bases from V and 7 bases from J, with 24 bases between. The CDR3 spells CASSDQGTQIFSGYTF. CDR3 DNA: TGTGCCAGCAGCGACCAGGGGACCCAAATCTTTAGTGGCTACACCTTC.

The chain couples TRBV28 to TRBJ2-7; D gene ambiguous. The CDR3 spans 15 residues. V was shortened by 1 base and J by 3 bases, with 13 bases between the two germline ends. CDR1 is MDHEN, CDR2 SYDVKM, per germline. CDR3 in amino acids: CASSLSGALGYEQYF. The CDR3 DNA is TGTGCCAGCAGTTTATCAGGAGCATTAGGCTACGAGCAGTACTTC.